What follows are 18 T cell receptor beta chains derived from one specimen sequenced in a study of T cell responses to AZD1222 COVID-19 vaccine. This table comes from immunoSEQ multiplex PCR, and its TCRdb copy is limited to in-frame clones, with some not included. The data hold about 140,000 clones, with approximately 90% observed a single time. The specimen was peripheral blood, collected 28 days after the second AZD1222 dose. Receptors originate from an adult who received the AZD1222 COVID-19 vaccine.

J is TRBJ1-2 and V is TRBV7-6; perhaps TRBD1 as D (6 bases). Germline CDR1 SGHVS, CDR2 FNYEAQ. Trimming took 5 bases from V and 7 from J, leaving 14 bases between them. CDR3 length: 13 amino acids. The CDR3 is CASSLRQAAGYTF. The CDR3 DNA follows: TGTGCCAGCAGCCTCCGACAGGCGGCTGGCTACACCTTC.

Here the CDR3 reads CASSDRDQETQYF. DNA for the CDR3: TGTGCCAGCAGTGACAGGGATCAAGAGACCCAGTACTTC. The gene calls are TRBV5-4 and TRBJ2-5; 7 nucleotides align to TRBD1. The CDR3 consists of 13 residues. V trimming: 5 bases; J trimming: 2 bases; junction bases outside the gene matches: 3. Germline CDR1 SGHNT, CDR2 YYREEE (reference sequence).

As regards this clone: This CDR3 is also generated by other DNA sequences in the sample. This chain links TRBV12-3 or TRBV12-4 with TRBJ2-7; no clear D gene. V lost 5 bases to trimming and J lost 3 bases, with 5 bases between them. CDR3 length: 11 amino acids. The CDR3 coding sequence is TGTGCCAGCAGTCATAGCTACGAGCAGTACTTC. Its translation is CASSHSYEQYF.

A few counts support this clone. The V call is TRBV7-6, the J call TRBJ1-6, with a possible D match to TRBD1 (5 bases). In germline, CDR1 is SGHVS, CDR2 FNYEAQ. V gave up 5 bases and J gave up 7 bases, with 15 bases separating them. The CDR3 covers 15 residues. DNA for the CDR3: TGTGCCAGCAGCCCCACGGCAGGGAGAAATTCACCCCTCCACTTT. Translating it yields CASSPTAGRNSPLHF.

The J gene is TRBJ2-7, the V gene TRBV7-9; the match to TRBD1 covers 8 bases. CDR3 length: 14 amino acids. The germline V gene has CDR1 SEHNR and CDR2 FQNEAQ (reference sequence). J lost 5 bases, V lost 4 bases, and 7 bases had no gene match. CDR3: CASSSMTGEDEQYF. CDR3 DNA sequence: TGTGCCAGCAGCTCGATGACAGGGGAGGACGAGCAGTACTTC.

This sequence joins TRBV5-1 and TRBJ1-3; 8 bases are a match to TRBD1. The CDR3 length is 16 residues. Germline V CDR1 and CDR2: SGHRS, YFSETQ. Trimming removed 0 bases from V and 3 bases from J; junction bases left unmatched: 5. The CDR3 bases are TGCGCCAGCAGCTTGGCTACAGGGGGAAATGGAAACACCATATATTTT. It translates to CASSLATGGNGNTIYF.

The V gene is TRBV7-9, the J gene TRBJ2-7, with 8 bases matching TRBD2. Looked up from germline, CDR1 is SEHNR and CDR2 is FQNEAQ (reference sequence). This CDR3 comprises 14 residues. With V trimmed by 2 bases and J by 1 base, 1 base remained unmatched. CDR3 residues: CASSLTGGSYEQYF. The CDR3 nucleotides read TGTGCCAGCAGCTTAACGGGGGGGTCCTACGAGCAGTACTTC.

This chain links TRBV5-8 with TRBJ1-5; the D gene is possibly TRBD1 (5 bases). Trimming took off 4 bases at V and 0 bases at J, with 14 bases between the two ends. The CDR3 has 16 amino acids. In germline, CDR1 is SGHTS, CDR2 YDEGEE. DNA of the CDR3: TGTGCCAGCAGCCCTCGGACACTGTATAGCAATCAGCCCCAGCATTTT. Its translation is CASSPRTLYSNQPQHF.

The chain joins TRBV2 to TRBJ2-7; possibly TRBD1 or TRBD2 for D (7 bases each). Germline assignment: CDR1 SNHLY and CDR2 FYNNEI. The V end lost 7 bases, the J end lost 9 bases, and 13 bases lay between the germline ends. The CDR3 consists of 11 residues. Written as DNA, the CDR3 is TGTGCCAGCACCGGGGAGGGGGCGCAGTACTTC. Translation: CASTGEGAQYF.

The chain links TRBV7-2 to TRBJ2-3, with TRBD2 identical over 12 bases. The CDR3 is 17 residues long. After removal of 1 base from V and 6 bases from J, the junction contained 8 bases not matched to a gene. Germline CDR1 is SGHTA and CDR2 is FQGNSA. This CDR3 is CASSLGLLAGGGDTQYF. The CDR3 nucleotides read TGTGCCAGCAGCTTAGGATTACTAGCGGGAGGCGGTGATACGCAGTATTTT.

For the CDR3, the DNA is TGTGCCAGCAGCCTAAGGCGCGGGGGGCAAATTAACACCGGGGAGCTGTTTTTT. Translation gives CASSLRRGGQINTGELFF. This chain connects TRBV3-1 (or the pseudogene TRBV3-2) to TRBJ2-2; 8 bases are a match to TRBD2. CDR1 and CDR2 from the germline V gene are LGHDT and YNNKEL (reference sequence). Losses at the gene ends were 4 bases for V and 2 bases for J; bases not matched to a gene: 12. This CDR3 is built from 18 residues.

This rearrangement joins TRBV6-5 to TRBJ1-6; perhaps TRBD1 as D (5 bases). Germline lookup yields CDR1 MNHEY and CDR2 SVGAGI. V lost 10 bases and J 5 bases, leaving 15 bases between the germline ends. The CDR3 has 14 residues. The CDR3 sequence: CATVRQINNSPLHF. The CDR3 DNA reads as TGTGCCACTGTCAGACAGATTAATAATTCACCCCTCCACTTT.

The rearrangement links TRBV5-1 to TRBJ1-1, with TRBD1 matching over 7 bases. V was pared by 0 bases and J by 8 bases, with 13 bases of the junction left unmatched. CDR1 SGHRS and CDR2 YFSETQ come from the germline V gene. This CDR3 is 16 amino acids long. The DNA of the CDR3 is TGCGCCAGCAGCTTGGGGGACAGCCGCCCGCGTCCCGAAGCTTTCTTT. Translation: CASSLGDSRPRPEAFF.

This chain joins TRBV7-9 and TRBJ1-3; TRBD1 aligns across 7 bases. The CDR3 contains 14 residues. Germline CDR1 and CDR2: SEHNR and FQNEAQ (reference sequence). V shed 10 bases and J 0 bases; nucleotides not matched to a gene: 6. The CDR3 spells CATPGTDSGNTIYF. The CDR3 DNA reads as TGTGCCACTCCAGGGACAGACTCTGGAAACACCATATATTTT. Using reference TRBV7-9 and TRBJ1-3 for the parts outside the CDR3, the full variable domain is DTGVSQNPRHKITKRGQNVTFRCDPISEHNRLYWYRQTLGQGPEFLTYFQNEAQLEKSRLLSDRFSAERPKGSFSTLEIQRTEQGDSAMYLCATPGTDSGNTIYFGEGSWLTVV.

The gene calls are TRBV6-1 and TRBJ2-7; a weak D match, TRBD1 (5 bases). Germline V gives CDR1 MNHNS, CDR2 SASEGT. The CDR3 is 16 residues long. V was trimmed by 4 bases and J by 5 bases, leaving 21 bases between them. The CDR3 DNA is TGTGCCAGCAGTGGAGACTTGACAGCGCCGTTGGACGAGCAGTACTTC. This encodes CASSGDLTAPLDEQYF.

J is TRBJ1-6 and V is TRBV5-6; a weak D match, TRBD1 (5 bases). Germline CDR1 SGHDT, CDR2 YYEEEE. CDR3 size: 13 residues. Trimming took off 1 base at V and 10 bases at J, with 9 bases between the two ends. The CDR3 reads CASSLPGGSPLHF. In nucleotides, the CDR3 is TGTGCCAGCAGCTTGCCCGGGGGGTCACCCCTCCACTTT.

V gene TRBV13 combines with J gene TRBJ2-7, with TRBD2 identical over 8 bases. The CDR3 totals 14 residues. Germline CDR1 PRHDT, CDR2 FYEKMQ (reference sequence). V lost 3 bases to trimming and J lost 2 bases; unmatched junction nucleotides: 3. CDR3 sequence reads: CASSLGGGTYEQYF. In DNA, the CDR3 is TGTGCCAGCAGCTTGGGCGGGGGGACCTACGAGCAGTACTTC.

This rearrangement joins TRBV11-3 to TRBJ2-2; no clear D. Germline V CDR1 and CDR2: SGHNT, YENEEA. The CDR3 has 17 residues. The V gene lost 0 bases and the J gene lost 0 bases, with 11 bases spanning the gap. In nucleotides, the CDR3 is TGTGCCAGCAGCTTAGAGTCGTCGCCAACGAACACCGGGGAGCTGTTTTTT. Amino acid sequence: CASSLESSPTNTGELFF.